The 32 T cell receptor beta chains reported below all come from one sample, sequenced in a study of PD-L1 blockade in urothelial cancer. Using immunoSEQ multiplex PCR, the repertoire was profiled, and TCRdb retains in-frame clones only, with some absent. The sample yields about 88,000 clones, over 90% seen once. The material was PBMCs, obtained around atezolizumab (anti-PD-L1) treatment. The receptor source for this set is a man aged 55 to 70 with urothelial cancer.

The chain carries TRBV6-6 and TRBJ1-4; 7 nucleotides match TRBD1. CDR1 is MNHNY and CDR2 is SVGAGI in the germline V gene (reference sequence). J gave up 8 bases and V 6 bases, and 15 bases lay outside the gene matches. The CDR3 spans 16 residues. This CDR3 is CASRGSQGEVVEKLFF. In DNA form, the CDR3 reads TGTGCCAGCAGGGGATCCCAGGGGGAGGTAGTAGAAAAACTGTTTTTT.

This clone was seen only once. V gene TRBV4-3 combines with J gene TRBJ1-1; possibly TRBD1 for D (5 bases). CDR1 is LGHNA, CDR2 YSLEER, per germline. The CDR3 covers 17 residues. Between the trimmed V and J ends, which lost 0 bases and 0 bases, there was a span of 14 bases. CDR3 DNA: TGCGCCAGCAGCCAAGAACTACTGACAGATATGAACACTGAAGCTTTCTTT. The encoded protein is CASSQELLTDMNTEAFF.

The genes are TRBV9 and TRBJ2-3; D perhaps matches TRBD2 (7 bases). Trimming pared 4 bases from V and 4 bases from J, leaving 13 bases between. CDR3 size: 14 residues. CDR1 and CDR2 from the germline V gene are SGDLS and YYNGEE. The CDR3 spells CASSRGALADTQYF. The CDR3 nucleotides read TGTGCCAGCAGCCGGGGGGCTCTAGCAGATACGCAGTATTTT.

This chain links TRBV5-1 with TRBJ2-3; TRBD1 aligns across 8 bases. The CDR3 loop spans 14 amino acids. CDR1 SGHRS and CDR2 YFSETQ come from the germline V gene. With 4 bases clipped from V and 4 bases from J, the junction kept 5 bases outside the gene matches. CDR3: CASSPDRGPDTQYF. CDR3 nucleotide sequence: TGCGCCAGCAGCCCCGACAGGGGACCAGATACGCAGTATTTT.

The chain links TRBV28 to TRBJ2-5; D may be TRBD2 (6 bases). The V gene lost 6 bases and the J gene lost 2 bases, with 10 bases spanning the gap. The germline V gene has CDR1 MDHEN and CDR2 SYDVKM. The length of the CDR3 is 13 residues. This chain's CDR3 is CASSPGTQETQYF. CDR3 DNA sequence: TGTGCCAGCAGCCCCGGGACTCAAGAGACCCAGTACTTC.

This chain connects TRBV9 to TRBJ1-2; no clear D gene. The CDR3 is 16 amino acids. CDR1 is SGDLS and CDR2 is YYNGEE in the germline V gene. V was trimmed by 1 base and J by 5 bases, leaving 18 bases between them. The CDR3 DNA reads TGTGCCAGCAGCGTATGGAGACCTCCCCCGCGGTATGGCTACACCTTC. Its protein product is CASSVWRPPPRYGYTF.

This chain links TRBV6-5 with TRBJ2-7, with 10 bases that match TRBD2. The CDR3 has 15 amino acids. V dropped 2 bases and J dropped 2; count of bases not matched to a gene: 3. Germline V gene sequence: CDR1 MNHEY, CDR2 SVGAGI. The CDR3 coding sequence is TGTGCCAGCAGTTACAGCGGGGGGGCCCCCTACGAGCAGTACTTC. Translated, it gives CASSYSGGAPYEQYF.

This chain links TRBV13 with TRBJ1-6, with 11 bases identical to TRBD1. This CDR3 spans 16 amino acids. The germline gives CDR1 PRHDT, CDR2 FYEKMQ (reference sequence). The V segment lost 4 bases and the J segment 8 bases; nucleotides outside the gene matches: 7. CDR3 sequence reads: CASSSPGQGGYSPLHF. The CDR3 coding sequence is TGTGCCAGCAGCTCCCCGGGACAGGGGGGTTATTCACCCCTCCACTTT.

The V and J genes are TRBV5-4 and TRBJ1-3, with a weak D call TRBD1 (6 bases). Germline CDR1 and CDR2: SGHNT and YYREEE (reference sequence). This CDR3 region has 14 residues. V was trimmed by 4 bases and J by 4 bases, leaving 12 bases between them. The CDR3 sequence is CASSPTGLGNTIYF. In DNA form, the CDR3 reads TGTGCCAGCAGCCCGACAGGTTTAGGAAACACCATATATTTT.

The rearrangement uses TRBV7-3 and TRBJ2-3; the D gene is possibly TRBD2 (5 bases). In germline, CDR1 is SGHTA, CDR2 FQGTGA. The CDR3 is made up of 12 amino acids. The V end was cut by 2 bases, the J end by 7 bases, with 7 bases between. CDR3 residues: CASSLGLNTQYF. In DNA, the CDR3 is TGTGCCAGCAGCTTAGGACTTAATACGCAGTATTTT.

The chain links TRBV5-4 to TRBJ1-2; tentatively, D is TRBD1 (6 bases). Germline CDR1 is SGHNT and CDR2 is YYREEE (reference sequence). The CDR3 sequence is 16 residues long. The germline V and J ends were trimmed by 0 bases and 0 bases, with 12 bases remaining between them. CDR3 loop: CASSLVGAGANYGYTF. As DNA, the CDR3 is TGTGCCAGCAGCTTGGTGGGGGCCGGTGCTAACTATGGCTACACCTTC.

This chain links TRBV7-2 with TRBJ2-3; a possible D gene is TRBD2 (6 bases). The CDR3 has 18 residues. Germline assignment: CDR1 SGHTA and CDR2 FQGNSA. Trimming shortened V by 1 base and J by 2 bases, and 19 bases separated the two germline ends. The CDR3 DNA follows: TGTGCCAGCAGCTTAGTTGCGCGCGGGGCTTCGTCCACAGATACGCAGTATTTT. It is translated as CASSLVARGASSTDTQYF. The whole variable domain, remainder taken from reference TRBV7-2 and TRBJ2-3, is GAGVSQSPSNKVTEKGKDVELRCDPISGHTALYWYRQSLGQGLEFLIYFQGNSAPDKSGLPSDRFSAERTGGSVSTLTIQRTQQEDSAVYLCASSLVARGASSTDTQYFGPGTRLTVL.

This clone occurred once. The chain employs TRBV28 and TRBJ2-4; 12 nucleotides align to TRBD1. The CDR3 contains 14 residues. Germline CDR1 is MDHEN and CDR2 is SYDVKM. V lost 5 bases to trimming and J lost 9 bases; unmatched junction nucleotides: 5. The CDR3 region is CASSARDRGLIQYF. The CDR3 bases are TGTGCCAGCAGTGCCCGGGACAGGGGGCTCATTCAGTACTTC.

The chain has TRBV11-2 and TRBJ2-3, with D perhaps TRBD1 (6 bases). Looked up from germline, CDR1 is SGHAT and CDR2 is FQNNGV. V lost 4 bases and J 8 bases, leaving 13 bases between the germline ends. The CDR3 spans 13 residues. CDR3 bases: TGTGCCAGCAGCTACGTACAGGGTGGTACGCAGTATTTT. Residues: CASSYVQGGTQYF.

CDR3 amino acids: CAISEGGRIYGYTF. The CDR3 DNA reads as TGTGCCATCAGTGAGGGTGGCAGGATATATGGCTACACCTTC. V usage is TRBV10-3 and J usage is TRBJ1-2; D gene ambiguous. The CDR3 is 14 residues long. Germline V CDR1 and CDR2: ENHRY, SYGVKD. V was cut by 2 bases and J by 5 bases, with 12 bases left in between.

CDR3 region: CASSTRRLAGGNNEQFF. The DNA of the CDR3 is TGTGCCAGCAGCACGCGACGACTAGCGGGGGGGAACAATGAGCAGTTCTTC. The genes are TRBV7-9 and TRBJ2-1; the match to TRBD2 covers 14 bases. This CDR3 contains 17 residues. Germline loops: CDR1 SEHNR, CDR2 FQNEAQ (reference sequence). The V gene end was trimmed by 5 bases and the J gene end by 5 bases; junction bases not matched to a gene: 8.

The rearrangement links TRBV9 to TRBJ2-7, with D perhaps matching TRBD2 (6 bases). The germline gives CDR1 SGDLS, CDR2 YYNGEE. CDR3 length: 14 amino acids. Trimming pared 4 bases from V and 2 bases from J, leaving 13 bases between. CDR3 residues: CASSPGGGTYEQYF. CDR3 bases: TGTGCCAGCAGCCCCGGCGGCGGGACCTACGAGCAGTACTTC.

This clone was counted a single time. The J gene is TRBJ1-3, the V gene TRBV9; D is undetermined. The CDR3 is 16 amino acids. From germline, CDR1 is SGDLS and CDR2 YYNGEE. V gave up 2 bases and J gave up 3 bases, with 15 bases separating them. CDR3 coding DNA: TGTGCCAGCAGCGTTAGCCACGGGTTGGTTGGAAACACCATATATTTT. Translating gives CASSVSHGLVGNTIYF.

This sequence joins TRBV2 and TRBJ2-3; D remains ambiguous. The CDR3 length is 14 residues. V lost 2 bases and J 3 bases, leaving 9 bases between the germline ends. Germline CDR1 SNHLY, CDR2 FYNNEI. This chain's CDR3 is CASSEWSSTDTQYF. In nucleotides, the CDR3 is TGTGCCAGCAGTGAATGGAGCTCAACAGATACGCAGTATTTT.

The chain carries TRBV19 and TRBJ2-5; TRBD1 is a possible D gene (6 bases). CDR3 length: 14 residues. The germline V gene encodes CDR1 LNHDA and CDR2 SQIVND (reference sequence). V lost 2 bases to trimming and J lost 4 bases, with 11 bases between them. Here the CDR3 DNA reads TGTGCCAGTAGTATAACTCAGGGGATAGAGACCCAGTACTTC. Amino acids: CASSITQGIETQYF.

The gene calls are TRBV4-1 and TRBJ2-7, with D maybe TRBD1 (5 bases). V dropped 1 base and J dropped 3 bases, with 7 bases sitting between them. The CDR3 totals 13 residues. The germline CDR1 and CDR2 sequences are MGHRA and YSYEKL. The CDR3 spells CASSQGTFYEQYF. The CDR3 DNA sequence: TGCGCCAGCAGCCAAGGGACATTCTACGAGCAGTACTTC.

This clone was counted once. The rearrangement uses TRBV2 and TRBJ1-4; TRBD1 aligns across 9 bases. V gave up 5 bases and J gave up 7 bases; unmatched junction bases: 8. The CDR3 is 15 amino acids. In germline, CDR1 is SNHLY, CDR2 FYNNEI. CDR3 sequence (DNA): TGTGCCAGCAGTCCCGGGACAGGGTACAGTGAAAAACTGTTTTTT. This sequence encodes CASSPGTGYSEKLFF.

The V call is TRBV9, the J call TRBJ2-6; D is perhaps TRBD1 (6 bases). Trimming removed 4 bases from V and 0 bases from J, with 8 bases in between. CDR1 is SGDLS, CDR2 YYNGEE, per germline. The length of the CDR3 is 15 residues. CDR3 DNA: TGTGCCAGCAGCTCAGGGGTCTCTGGGGCCAACGTCCTGACTTTC. It translates to CASSSGVSGANVLTF. Full variable domain (missing parts from reference TRBV9 and TRBJ2-6): DSGVTQTPKHLITATGQRVTLRCSPRSGDLSVYWYQQSLDQGLQFLIQYYNGEERAKGNILERFSAQQFPDLHSELNLSSLELGDSALYFCASSSGVSGANVLTFGAGSRLTVL.

V is TRBV7-8 and J is TRBJ1-4; D remains ambiguous. The CDR3 is 17 amino acids. Germline V gene lookup returns CDR1 SGHVS and CDR2 FQNEAQ. Trimming took off 4 bases at V and 1 base at J, with 16 bases between the two ends. The CDR3 DNA sequence: TGTGCCAGCAGCTGGGAGACCTGGGGAGGAACTAATGAAAAACTGTTTTTT. Translated, it gives CASSWETWGGTNEKLFF.

CDR3 region: CASIWRDSRYEQYF. The CDR3 nucleotides read TGTGCCAGCATATGGAGGGACAGTCGTTACGAGCAGTACTTC. The chain combines TRBV21-1 with TRBJ2-7; the D segment call TRBD1 is taken from the table without a DNA check. TRBV21-1 is a documented pseudogene. The CDR3 has 14 residues.

The V gene is TRBV25-1, the J gene TRBJ2-7; 9 bases map to TRBD1. Trimming removed 5 bases from V and 5 bases from J; junction bases left unmatched: 7. CDR3 length: 14 amino acids. Per the germline V gene, CDR1 is MGHDK and CDR2 is SYGVNS. CDR3 protein: CASSLGTGKNEQYF. CDR3 in DNA: TGTGCCAGCAGTTTGGGGACAGGGAAGAACGAGCAGTACTTC.

CDR3 DNA sequence: TGTGCCAGCAGCCTAGAGACAGGGCGGACGAACTATGGCTACACCTTC. Translated, it gives CASSLETGRTNYGYTF. V usage is TRBV7-2 and J usage is TRBJ1-2; 7 nucleotides align to TRBD1. Germline lookup yields CDR1 SGHTA and CDR2 FQGNSA. The length of the CDR3 is 16 residues. The trim removed 5 bases at V and 2 bases at J, leaving 11 bases unmatched.

The gene calls are TRBV10-2 and TRBJ2-1, with 9 bases that match TRBD1. Trimming took 8 bases from V and 16 from J; bases not matched to a gene: 15. The CDR3 extends over 13 amino acids. Germline V gene sequence: CDR1 WSHSY, CDR2 SAAADI. The CDR3 loop is CASGGQGIVPVFF. CDR3 nucleotide sequence: TGCGCCAGCGGGGGACAGGGTATCGTCCCAGTCTTCTTC.

The chain employs TRBV28 and TRBJ2-7; TRBD1 might be the D (5 bases). Germline assignment: CDR1 MDHEN and CDR2 SYDVKM. CDR3 length: 16 residues. V was trimmed by 6 bases and J by 1 base, leaving 19 bases between them. This chain's CDR3 is CASSRTVGQGSYEQYF. The DNA of the CDR3 is TGTGCCAGCAGCAGAACCGTGGGGCAGGGATCCTACGAGCAGTACTTC.

The chain uses TRBV6-1 and TRBJ2-7, with 7 bases matching TRBD1. The junction had 7 bases not matched to a gene; V was cut back by 2 bases and J by 3 bases. Looked up from germline, CDR1 is MNHNS and CDR2 is SASEGT. CDR3 length equals 15 residues. The CDR3 loop reads CASSETGTVIYEQYF. CDR3 bases: TGTGCCAGCAGTGAAACCGGGACAGTGATCTACGAGCAGTACTTC.

This clone showed up just once. The chain employs TRBV2 and TRBJ2-7, with D hard to call. The CDR3 is 13 amino acids. Looked up from germline, CDR1 is SNHLY and CDR2 is FYNNEI. The germline V and J ends were trimmed by 4 bases and 2 bases, with 9 bases remaining between them. This chain's CDR3 is CASSASTTYEQYF. The CDR3 nucleotides read TGTGCCAGCAGTGCTAGTACCACCTACGAGCAGTACTTC.

This chain joins TRBV5-6 and TRBJ2-7; TRBD1 matches at 9 bases. This CDR3 spans 15 amino acids. Germline V gene lookup returns CDR1 SGHDT and CDR2 YYEEEE. V dropped 1 base and J dropped 5; count of bases not matched to a gene: 7. The CDR3 sequence is CASSLTGQGSNEQYF. The CDR3 DNA sequence: TGTGCCAGCAGCTTGACGGGACAGGGTTCCAACGAGCAGTACTTC.